This TCR beta chain was sequenced for a study of human T cells and chemical hapten exposure. Study results and caveats: With patch test score, the counts of PT1 expanded TCRs showed a positive correlation.

On this clonotype itself: The antigen remains unidentified.

Time point indicated: patch test 1, 2 weeks after DPC sensitization. Treatment in this sample: therapeutic diphenylcyclopropenone sensitization with weekly scalp DPC. MiXCR, applied by TCRdb to the RACE reads, yields one record per CDR3 protein. The data hold tens of thousands of distinct CDR3 sequences, with more than 8% observed a single time. The germline V gene encodes CDR1 MNHEY and CDR2 SVGEGT. The V end was cut by 6 bases, the J end by 3 bases, with 16 bases between. The CDR3 is made up of 15 amino acids. V is TRBV6-2 or TRBV6-3 and J is TRBJ2-3, with a possible D match to TRBD1 (5 bases). This TCR was recovered from a middle-aged woman with alopecia areata. Some clones in this sample may be carry-over from other donors' samples. The sample in question was whole blood, obtained in connection with sensitization to the hapten diphenylcyclopropenone (DPC). The CDR3 sequence is CASSPDTSWTDTQYF. CDR3 in DNA: TGTGCCAGCAGCCCGGACACGTCGTGGACAGATACGCAGTATTTT.